This is a list of T cell receptor beta chains from one sample in a study of regulatory T cells in long-lasting Graves disease. TCRdb processed the multiplex PCR reads anew with MiXCR; each CDR3 protein has one entry. The sample lists hundreds of thousands of distinct CDR3 sequences, around a fifth occurring once. The sequenced sample was peripheral blood mononuclear cells (PBMCs), obtained when the disease was refractory, from a patient treated with antithyroid drugs. These receptors originate from a female donor with Graves disease. CDR3s include the opening cysteine and the closing phenylalanine or tryptophan.

TRBJ1-2 TRBV7-9 CASSLGVAGGYGYTF
TRBJ2-2 TRBV29-1 CSVERHRGPNTGELFF
TRBJ2-7 TRBV20-1 CSVKREGYEQYF
TRBJ2-5 TRBV6-9 CASSYQWWQETQYF
TRBJ1-1 TRBV3-1 CASSQGGTDSWATEAFF
TRBJ2-2 TRBV6-2/TRBV6-3 CASSYSGSLNTGELFF
TRBJ1-1 TRBV6-1 CASSDKTINTEAFF
TRBJ2-5 TRBV4-2 CASSQGADSTYQETQYF
TRBJ1-5 TRBV28 CASSLYSHSNQPQHF
TRBJ1-2 TRBV28 CASSEGGAGNYGYTF
TRBJ2-5 TRBV10-3 CAISESGGETQYF
TRBJ1-2 TRBV4-1 CASSHGRETNYGYTF
TRBJ1-1 TRBV27 CASSFLGGLAEAFF
TRBJ1-3 TRBV6-2/TRBV6-3 CASSEVGDSGNTIYF
TRBJ1-6 TRBV28 CATKWGTTTVNSPLHF
TRBJ2-5 TRBV11-2 CASSPLGAGLQETQYF
TRBJ2-6 TRBV2 CASSQEGFSGANVLTF
TRBJ2-1 TRBV2 CASRPLLAAEQFF
TRBJ2-7 TRBV10-3 CATCQAGSDYEQYF
TRBJ2-7 TRBV7-2 CASSLLAASDEQYF
TRBJ1-2 TRBV27 CASSLSTHYGYTF
TRBJ2-1 TRBV20-1 CSASGRAGTYNEQFF
TRBJ1-1 TRBV6-1 CASSPSFLAVGRADTEAFF
TRBJ2-7 TRBV20-1 CSARLAGGPYEQYF
TRBJ1-1 TRBV9 CASSVESGMNTEAFF
TRBJ2-1 TRBV29-1 CSLWASGSGSEQFF
TRBJ2-7 TRBV6-1 CASTQDYYEQYF
TRBJ1-5 TRBV2 CASSEARENQPQHF
TRBJ1-2 TRBV12-5 CASGLGQGTLYGYTF
TRBJ2-7 TRBV7-9 CASSLPGGSHYEQYF
TRBJ2-5 TRBV2 CASSLGESRETQYF
TRBJ1-1 TRBV6-1 CASSPTRMPDTEAFF
TRBJ1-2 TRBV29-1 CSVDRDRTNYGYTF
TRBJ1-6 TRBV7-2 CASSLVGQGASPLHF
TRBJ2-7 TRBV12-3/TRBV12-4 CASSTSTPGQGFHEQYF
TRBJ1-6 TRBV3-1 CASSPPGYQNSPLHF
TRBJ2-1 TRBV7-9 CASSLAAGAPDEQFF
TRBJ1-5 TRBV20-1 CSAQRRGASQPQHF
TRBJ2-1 TRBV5-1 CASSMTGGDYNEQFF
TRBJ1-2 TRBV11-2 CASSDGRLLYGYTF
TRBJ1-2 TRBV7-9 CASSKSDSPDWYTF
TRBJ2-7 TRBV7-9 CASSLEESYEQYF
TRBJ2-7 TRBV6-5 CASSLVGAGDYEQYF
TRBJ1-6 TRBV6-2/TRBV6-3 CASTPLGRTNSPLHF
TRBJ1-5 TRBV7-9 CASSSPGGNQPQHF
TRBJ1-6 TRBV7-3 CASSNAPGEWSSPLHF
TRBJ2-7 TRBV5-1 CASSLLIFEGGEQYF
TRBJ2-1 TRBV7-9 CASSLEVAGGPYNEQFF
TRBJ1-4 TRBV7-2 CASSLWDRPTNEKLFF
TRBJ2-2 TRBV9 CASSPPPGGLANTGELFF
TRBJ2-7 TRBV7-3 CASSPDRTYEQYF
TRBJ2-7 TRBV11-2 CASSHERESFYEQYF
TRBJ1-1 TRBV3-1 CASSRSIGFGPNEAFF